Below are 6 T cell receptor beta chains sequenced from a single sample in a study of T cell responses to AZD1222 COVID-19 vaccine. Some clones are missing from TCRdb's copy, which holds only in-frame ones; the method was immunoSEQ multiplex PCR. The sample consists of 130,000 or so clones, around 85% of them appearing once. Sample: peripheral blood, taken 28 days after the second dose of the MenACWY control vaccine. The receptors were sampled from an adult who received the MenACWY meningococcal vaccine as a control.

The V and J genes are TRBV5-1 and TRBJ2-1; TRBD2 agrees at 7 bases. The CDR3 contains 14 residues. Germline values: CDR1 SGHRS, CDR2 YFSETQ. V trimming: 8 bases; J trimming: 6 bases; junction bases outside the gene matches: 11. As DNA, the CDR3 is TGCGCCAGTCGGGAAGCTAGCGGAAGCAATGAGCAGTTCTTC. This translates into CASREASGSNEQFF.

The chain carries TRBV29-1 and TRBJ1-1; D is undetermined. The V and J ends lost 4 bases and 0 bases respectively, with 9 bases between them. CDR1 is SQVTM, CDR2 ANQGSEA, per germline. The CDR3 has 13 amino acids. The CDR3 nucleotides are TGCAGCGTTGTGAATGGGATGAACACTGAAGCTTTCTTT. Its translation is CSVVNGMNTEAFF.

This chain connects TRBV28 to TRBJ1-2; TRBD1 matches at 11 bases. Trimming at V came to 3 bases and at J to 6 bases, leaving 12 bases not matched to a gene. CDR1 is MDHEN, CDR2 SYDVKM, per germline. This CDR3 has 17 residues. The CDR3 region is CASSFFPSWTGGDGYTF. DNA of the CDR3: TGTGCCAGCAGTTTTTTCCCTTCGTGGACAGGGGGCGATGGCTACACCTTC.

The chain uses TRBV2 and TRBJ1-5; possible D gene TRBD1, 6 bases. This CDR3 is 14 amino acids long. CDR1 and CDR2 from the germline V gene are SNHLY and FYNNEI. V shed 8 bases and J shed 4 bases, with 15 bases lying between them. The CDR3 region has the DNA TGTGCCAGCCGCCAGGCGGGGGCGAATCAGCCCCAGCATTTT. Translation: CASRQAGANQPQHF.

V is TRBV5-1 and J is TRBJ1-1; tentative D call: TRBD1 (6 bases). This CDR3 region has 15 residues. The germline V gene encodes CDR1 SGHRS and CDR2 YFSETQ. V lost 2 bases and J 1 base, leaving 12 bases between the germline ends. CDR3: CASSFLSDRNTEAFF. As DNA, the CDR3 is TGCGCCAGCAGCTTCCTCTCGGACAGGAACACTGAAGCTTTCTTT.

The chain carries TRBV3-1 (or the pseudogene TRBV3-2) and TRBJ2-7, with a tentative D call TRBD2 (7 bases). Looked up from germline, CDR1 is LGHDT and CDR2 is YNNKEL (reference sequence). The CDR3 length is 14 residues. Trimming stripped 2 bases from V and 5 bases from J, with 13 bases between. DNA for the CDR3: TGTGCCAGCAGCCAAAGGGGGGGGCGCGACGAGCAGTACTTC. Translation: CASSQRGGRDEQYF.